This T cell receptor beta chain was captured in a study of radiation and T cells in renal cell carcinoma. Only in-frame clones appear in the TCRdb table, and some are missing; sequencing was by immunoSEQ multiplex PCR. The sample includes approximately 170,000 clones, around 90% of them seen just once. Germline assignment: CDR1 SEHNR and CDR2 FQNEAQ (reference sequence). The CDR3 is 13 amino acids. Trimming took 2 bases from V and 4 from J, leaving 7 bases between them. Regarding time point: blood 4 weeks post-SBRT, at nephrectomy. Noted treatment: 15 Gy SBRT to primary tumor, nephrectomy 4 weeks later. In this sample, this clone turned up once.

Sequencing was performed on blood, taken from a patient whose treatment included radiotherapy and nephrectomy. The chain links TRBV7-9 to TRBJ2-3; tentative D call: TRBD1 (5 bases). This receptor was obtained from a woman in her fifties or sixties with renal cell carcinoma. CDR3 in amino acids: CASSLTGPDTQYF. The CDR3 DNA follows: TGTGCCAGCAGCTTAACAGGTCCAGATACGCAGTATTTT.